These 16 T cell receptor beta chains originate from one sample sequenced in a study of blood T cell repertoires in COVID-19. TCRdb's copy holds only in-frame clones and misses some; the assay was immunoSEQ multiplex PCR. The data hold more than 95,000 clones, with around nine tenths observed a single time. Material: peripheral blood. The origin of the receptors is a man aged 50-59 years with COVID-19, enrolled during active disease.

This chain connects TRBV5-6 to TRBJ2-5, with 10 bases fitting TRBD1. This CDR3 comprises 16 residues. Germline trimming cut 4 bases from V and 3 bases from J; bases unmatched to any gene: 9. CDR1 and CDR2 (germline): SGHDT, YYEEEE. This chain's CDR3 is CASSTRDRGRKETQYF. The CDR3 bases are TGTGCCAGCAGCACTAGAGACAGGGGGCGGAAAGAGACCCAGTACTTC.

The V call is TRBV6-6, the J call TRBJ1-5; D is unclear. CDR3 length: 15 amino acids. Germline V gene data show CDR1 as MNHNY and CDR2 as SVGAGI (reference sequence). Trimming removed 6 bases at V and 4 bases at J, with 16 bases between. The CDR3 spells CASSQDGGKNQPQHF. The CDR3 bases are TGTGCCAGCAGCCAGGACGGCGGGAAGAATCAGCCCCAGCATTTT.

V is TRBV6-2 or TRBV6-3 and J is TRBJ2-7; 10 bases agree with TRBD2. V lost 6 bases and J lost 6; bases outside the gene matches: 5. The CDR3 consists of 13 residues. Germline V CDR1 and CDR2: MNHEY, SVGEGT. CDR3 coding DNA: TGTGCCAGCAGCCTAGCGGGAGCTCGCGAGCAGTACGTC. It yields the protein CASSLAGAREQYV.

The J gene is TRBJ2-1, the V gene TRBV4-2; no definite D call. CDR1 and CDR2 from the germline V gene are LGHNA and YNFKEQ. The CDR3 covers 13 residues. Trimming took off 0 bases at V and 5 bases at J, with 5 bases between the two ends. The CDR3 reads CASSQETHNEQFF. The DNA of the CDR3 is TGTGCCAGCAGCCAAGAAACTCACAATGAGCAGTTCTTC.

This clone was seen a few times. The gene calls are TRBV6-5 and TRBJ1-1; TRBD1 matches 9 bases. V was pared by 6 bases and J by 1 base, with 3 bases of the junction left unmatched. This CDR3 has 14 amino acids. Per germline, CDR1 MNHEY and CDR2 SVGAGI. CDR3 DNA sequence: TGTGCCAGCAGGGCGGACAGGGGGAACACTGAAGCTTTCTTT. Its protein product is CASRADRGNTEAFF.

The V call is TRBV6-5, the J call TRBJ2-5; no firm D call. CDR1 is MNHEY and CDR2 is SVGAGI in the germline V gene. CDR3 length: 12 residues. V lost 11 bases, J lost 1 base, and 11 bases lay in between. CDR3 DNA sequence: TGTGCCCCTGGGCTGGTCCAAGAGACCCAGTACTTC. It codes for CAPGLVQETQYF.

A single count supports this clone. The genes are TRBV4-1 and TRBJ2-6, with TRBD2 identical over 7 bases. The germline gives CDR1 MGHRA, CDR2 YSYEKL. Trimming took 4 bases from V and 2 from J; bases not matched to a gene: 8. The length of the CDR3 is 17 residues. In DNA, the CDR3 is TGCGCCAGCAGCCTTCAAAACGGGGGGACTGGGGCCAACGTCCTGACTTTC. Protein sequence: CASSLQNGGTGANVLTF.

CDR3 sequence: CASSLAAGRVHTEAFF. The DNA for the CDR3 is TGCGCCAGCAGTCTAGCAGCAGGGCGCGTTCACACTGAAGCTTTCTTT. The chain joins TRBV23-1 to TRBJ1-1; tentative D call: TRBD1 (5 bases). TRBV23-1 has ORF status, its function being uncertain. Trimming shortened V by 4 bases and J by 3 bases, and 18 bases separated the two germline ends. CDR3 size: 16 residues.

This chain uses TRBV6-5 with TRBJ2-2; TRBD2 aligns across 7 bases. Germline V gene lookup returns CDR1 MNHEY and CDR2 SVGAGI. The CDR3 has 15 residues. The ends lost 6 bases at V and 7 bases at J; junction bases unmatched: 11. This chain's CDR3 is CASRSGEGSFGELFF. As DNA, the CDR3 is TGTGCCAGCAGGTCGGGGGAGGGCTCTTTCGGGGAGCTGTTTTTT.

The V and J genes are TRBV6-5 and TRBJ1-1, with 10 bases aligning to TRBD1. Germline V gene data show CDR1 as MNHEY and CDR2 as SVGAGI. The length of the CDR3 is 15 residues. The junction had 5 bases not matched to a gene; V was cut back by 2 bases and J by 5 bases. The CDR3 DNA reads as TGTGCCAGCAGTTACGAGGGACAGGGGTTAACTGAAGCTTTCTTT. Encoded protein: CASSYEGQGLTEAFF.

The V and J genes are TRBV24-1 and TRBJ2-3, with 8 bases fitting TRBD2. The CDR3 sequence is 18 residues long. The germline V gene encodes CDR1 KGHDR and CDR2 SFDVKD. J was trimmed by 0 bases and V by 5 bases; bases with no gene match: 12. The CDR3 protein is CATSGTGGDNPSTDTQYF. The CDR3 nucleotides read TGTGCCACCAGTGGTACGGGAGGGGATAACCCTAGCACAGATACGCAGTATTTT.

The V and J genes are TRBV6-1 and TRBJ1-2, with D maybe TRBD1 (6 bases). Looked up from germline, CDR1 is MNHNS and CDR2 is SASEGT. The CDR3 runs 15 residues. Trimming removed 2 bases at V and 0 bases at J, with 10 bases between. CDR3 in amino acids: CASSERGASNYGYTF. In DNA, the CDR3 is TGTGCCAGCAGTGAACGGGGGGCTTCTAACTATGGCTACACCTTC.

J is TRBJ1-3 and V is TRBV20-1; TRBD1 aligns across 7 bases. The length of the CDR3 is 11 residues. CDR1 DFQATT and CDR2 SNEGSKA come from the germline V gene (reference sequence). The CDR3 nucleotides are TGCGCAGGGGGTAGTGGAAACACCATATATTTT. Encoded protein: CAGGSGNTIYF.

CDR3 amino acids: CAWGVGGRRETQYF. The DNA for the CDR3 is TGTGCCTGGGGAGTCGGGGGTCGTCGGGAGACCCAGTACTTC. This chain links TRBV30 with TRBJ2-5, with D possibly TRBD2 on 6 matching bases. Trimming left V 5 bases short and J 5 bases short, with 18 bases between. CDR3 length equals 14 residues. CDR1 GTSNPN and CDR2 SVGIG come from the germline V gene (reference sequence).

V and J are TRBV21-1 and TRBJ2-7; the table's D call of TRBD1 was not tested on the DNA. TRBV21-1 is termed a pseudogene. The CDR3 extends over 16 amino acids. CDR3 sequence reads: CASSKVDQGYPYEQYV. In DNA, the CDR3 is TGTGCCAGCAGCAAAGTGGACCAGGGATACCCCTACGAGCAGTACGTC.

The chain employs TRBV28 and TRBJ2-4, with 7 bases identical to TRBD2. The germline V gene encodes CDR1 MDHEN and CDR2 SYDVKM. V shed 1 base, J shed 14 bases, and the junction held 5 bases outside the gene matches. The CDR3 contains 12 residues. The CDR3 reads CASSLSAGVEYF. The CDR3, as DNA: TGTGCCAGCAGTTTATCGGCGGGGGTTGAGTACTTC.